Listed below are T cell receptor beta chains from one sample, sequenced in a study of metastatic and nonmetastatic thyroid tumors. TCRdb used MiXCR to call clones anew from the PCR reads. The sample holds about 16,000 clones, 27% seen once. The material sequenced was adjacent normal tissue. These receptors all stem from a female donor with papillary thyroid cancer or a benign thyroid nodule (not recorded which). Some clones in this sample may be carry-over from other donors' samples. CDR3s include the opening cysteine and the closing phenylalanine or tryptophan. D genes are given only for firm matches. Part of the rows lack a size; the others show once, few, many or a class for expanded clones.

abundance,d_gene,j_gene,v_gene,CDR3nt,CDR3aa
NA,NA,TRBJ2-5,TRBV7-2,TGTGCCAGCAGCTCACGAAGGGGTGGCGGGGAGACCCAGTACTTC,CASSSRRGGGETQYF
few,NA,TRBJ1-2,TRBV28,TGTGCCAGCAGTGCACCATCTGGACAGTCAAGAAACTATGGCTACACCTTC,CASSAPSGQSRNYGYTF
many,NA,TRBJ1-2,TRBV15,TGTGCCACCAGCAGAGAGGGGGGGGCAGCCTATGGCTACACCTTC,CATSREGGAAYGYTF
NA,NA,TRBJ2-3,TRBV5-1,TGCGCCAGCAGCTTGACGAGACTAGCAGATACGCAGTATTTT,CASSLTRLADTQYF
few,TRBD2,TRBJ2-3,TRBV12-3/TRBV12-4,TGTGCCAGCAGTCTAGCGGGGGAAAGAGATACGCAGTATTTT,CASSLAGERDTQYF
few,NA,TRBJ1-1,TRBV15,TGTGCCACCAGCAGAGATTTGGGAGGAACTGAAGCTTTCTTT,CATSRDLGGTEAFF
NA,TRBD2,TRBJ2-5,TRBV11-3,TGTGCCAGCAGCCCGGGACTAGCCAATCAAGAGACCCAGTACTTC,CASSPGLANQETQYF
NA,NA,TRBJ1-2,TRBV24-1,TGTGCCACCAGTGACTGGGACACGGAAGATGGCTACACCTTC,CATSDWDTEDGYTF
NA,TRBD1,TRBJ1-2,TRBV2,TGTGCCACCGGGACAGTCTATGGCTACACCTTC,CATGTVYGYTF
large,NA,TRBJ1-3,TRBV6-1,TGTGCCAGCAGCCAGAACAGGGCTCCCCCTGGAAACACCATATATTTT,CASSQNRAPPGNTIYF
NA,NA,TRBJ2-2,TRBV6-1,TGTGCCAGCAGTGACCTGGGATACACCGGGGAGCTGTTTTTT,CASSDLGYTGELFF
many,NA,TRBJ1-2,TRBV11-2,TGTGCCAGCAGCTTAGGGTCGACAGGATCGCTGTATGGCTACACCTTC,CASSLGSTGSLYGYTF
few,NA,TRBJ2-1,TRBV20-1,TGCAGTGCTAGTAGTAGGGTGGTGTACAATGAGCAGTTCTTC,CSASSRVVYNEQFF
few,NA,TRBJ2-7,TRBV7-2,TGTGCCAGCAGCTTAGCGTCCCCGGGAGACTACGAGCAGTACTTC,CASSLASPGDYEQYF
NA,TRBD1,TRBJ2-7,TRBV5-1,TGCGCCAGCAGCCTTGACAGGGCCGCCTACGAGCAGTACTTC,CASSLDRAAYEQYF
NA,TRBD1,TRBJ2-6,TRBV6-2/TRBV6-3,TGTGCCAGCGGTCCCTGGACAGGGAACACGTACTCTGGGGCCAACGTCATGACTTTC,CASGPWTGNTYSGANVMTF
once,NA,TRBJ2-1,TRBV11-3,TGTGCCAGCAGCTTTGGTCAGGGGAGTGAGCAGTTCTTC,CASSFGQGSEQFF
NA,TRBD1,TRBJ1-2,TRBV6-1,TGTGCCAGCAGTGCATTACAGGGGGTCTATGGCTACACCTTC,CASSALQGVYGYTF
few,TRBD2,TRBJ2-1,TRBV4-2,TGTGCCAGCAGCCAAAAAGGAGGACTAGCGGGAGGCCGACTGGTTGAGCAGTTCTTC,CASSQKGGLAGGRLVEQFF
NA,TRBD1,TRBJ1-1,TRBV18,TGTGCCAGCTCAGGACAGGGGGAAAACACTGAAGCTTTCTTT,CASSGQGENTEAFF
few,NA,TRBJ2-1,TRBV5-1,TGCGCCAGCAGCTTTCGGGACCGATACAATGAGCAGTTCTTC,CASSFRDRYNEQFF
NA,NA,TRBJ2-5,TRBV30,TGTGCCTGGACAGGCCCCCGGTTTCAAGAGACCCAGTACTTC,CAWTGPRFQETQYF
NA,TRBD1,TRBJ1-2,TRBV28,TGTGCCAGCAGTGATGGGACAGGGTATGGCTACACCTTC,CASSDGTGYGYTF
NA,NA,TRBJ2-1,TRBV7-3,TGTGCCAGCAGCTTAACCGGGCGGGACAATGAGCAGTTCTTC,CASSLTGRDNEQFF
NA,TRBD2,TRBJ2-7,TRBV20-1,TGCAGTGCTAGAACGGCTAGCGGGAGGGGGGAGCAGTACTTC,CSARTASGRGEQYF
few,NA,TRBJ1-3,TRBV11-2,TGTGCCAGCAGCTTAGTAATCAGGGATACTGGAAACACCATATATTTT,CASSLVIRDTGNTIYF
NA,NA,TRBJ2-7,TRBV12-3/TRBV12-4,TGTGCCAGCAAACAGGGGGGGCCCTTCTACGAGCAGTACTTC,CASKQGGPFYEQYF
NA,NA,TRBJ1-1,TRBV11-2,TGTGCCAGCAGCTTGTCGGAACTTGAAGCTTTCTTT,CASSLSELEAFF